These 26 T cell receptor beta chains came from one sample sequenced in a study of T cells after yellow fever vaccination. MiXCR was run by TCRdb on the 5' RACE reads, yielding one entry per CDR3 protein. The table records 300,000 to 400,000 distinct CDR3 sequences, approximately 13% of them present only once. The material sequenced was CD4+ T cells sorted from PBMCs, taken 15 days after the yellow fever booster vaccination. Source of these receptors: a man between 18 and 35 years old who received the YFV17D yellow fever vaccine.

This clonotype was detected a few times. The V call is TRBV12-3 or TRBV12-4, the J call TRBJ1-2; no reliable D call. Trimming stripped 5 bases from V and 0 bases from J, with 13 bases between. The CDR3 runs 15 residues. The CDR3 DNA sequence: TGTGCCAGCAGTCCCTTTGTACCTACTAACTATGGCTACACCTTC. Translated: CASSPFVPTNYGYTF.

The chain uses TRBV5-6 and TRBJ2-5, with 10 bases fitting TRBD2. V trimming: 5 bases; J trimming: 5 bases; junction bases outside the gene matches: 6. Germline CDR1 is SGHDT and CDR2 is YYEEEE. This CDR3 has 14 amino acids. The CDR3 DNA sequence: TGTGCCAGCAGAGCGGGGGGGGACAGCGAGACCCAGTACTTC. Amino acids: CASRAGGDSETQYF.

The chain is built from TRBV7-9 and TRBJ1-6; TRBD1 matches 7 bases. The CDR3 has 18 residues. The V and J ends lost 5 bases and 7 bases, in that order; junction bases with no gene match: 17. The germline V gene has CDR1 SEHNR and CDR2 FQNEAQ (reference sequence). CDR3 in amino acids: CASSPRGQTSWMNSPLHF. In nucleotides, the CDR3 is TGTGCCAGCAGCCCAAGGGGACAGACCAGTTGGATGAATTCACCCCTCCACTTT.

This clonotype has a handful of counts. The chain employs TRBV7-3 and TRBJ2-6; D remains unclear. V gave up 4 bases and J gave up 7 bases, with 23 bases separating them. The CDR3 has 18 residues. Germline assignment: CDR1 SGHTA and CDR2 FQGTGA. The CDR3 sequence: CASSSPNAPSGEANVLTF. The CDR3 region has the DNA TGTGCCAGCAGCTCCCCTAACGCCCCCAGTGGTGAAGCCAACGTCCTGACTTTC.

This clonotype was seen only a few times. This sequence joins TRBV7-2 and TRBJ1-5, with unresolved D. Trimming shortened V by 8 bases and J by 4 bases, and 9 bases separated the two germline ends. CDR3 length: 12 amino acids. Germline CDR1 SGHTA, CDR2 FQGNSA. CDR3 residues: CASGRRNQPQHF. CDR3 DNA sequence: TGTGCCAGCGGCAGAAGAAATCAGCCCCAGCATTTT.

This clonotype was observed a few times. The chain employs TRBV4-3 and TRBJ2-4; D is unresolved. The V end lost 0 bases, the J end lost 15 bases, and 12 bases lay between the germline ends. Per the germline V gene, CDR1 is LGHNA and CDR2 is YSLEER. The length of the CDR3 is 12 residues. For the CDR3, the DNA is TGCGCCAGCAGCCAAGAAGGAGCTCAATTGTACTTC. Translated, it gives CASSQEGAQLYF.

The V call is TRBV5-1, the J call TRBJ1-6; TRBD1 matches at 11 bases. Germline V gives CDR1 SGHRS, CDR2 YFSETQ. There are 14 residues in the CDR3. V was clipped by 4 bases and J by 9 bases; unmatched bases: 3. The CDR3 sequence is CASSEGTGGSPLHF. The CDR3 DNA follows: TGCGCCAGCAGCGAAGGGACAGGGGGTTCACCCCTCCACTTT. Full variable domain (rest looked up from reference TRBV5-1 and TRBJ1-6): KAGVTQTPRYLIKTRGQQVTLSCSPISGHRSVSWYQQTPGQGLQFLFEYFSETQRNKGNFPGRFSGRQFSNSRSEMNVSTLELGDSALYLCASSEGTGGSPLHFGNGTRLTVT.

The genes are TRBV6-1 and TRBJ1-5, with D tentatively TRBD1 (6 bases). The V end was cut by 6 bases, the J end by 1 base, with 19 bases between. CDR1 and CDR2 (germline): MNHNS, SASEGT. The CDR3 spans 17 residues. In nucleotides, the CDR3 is TGTGCCAGCAGGGCATTCGGGGGAACAGGGAGCAATCAGCCCCAGCATTTT. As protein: CASRAFGGTGSNQPQHF.

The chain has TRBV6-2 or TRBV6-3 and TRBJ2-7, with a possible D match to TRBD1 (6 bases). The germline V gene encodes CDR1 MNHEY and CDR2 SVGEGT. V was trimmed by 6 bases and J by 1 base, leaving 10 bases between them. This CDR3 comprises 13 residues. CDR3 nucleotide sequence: TGTGCCAGCAGGGAGGACAGTTCCTACGAGCAGTACGTC. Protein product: CASREDSSYEQYV.

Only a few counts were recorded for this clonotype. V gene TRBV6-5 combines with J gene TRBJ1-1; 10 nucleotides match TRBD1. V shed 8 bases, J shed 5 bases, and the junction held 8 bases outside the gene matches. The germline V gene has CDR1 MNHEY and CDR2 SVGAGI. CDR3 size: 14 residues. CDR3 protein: CASVRTGGGTEAFF. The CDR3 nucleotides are TGTGCCAGCGTACGGACAGGGGGAGGGACTGAAGCTTTCTTT.

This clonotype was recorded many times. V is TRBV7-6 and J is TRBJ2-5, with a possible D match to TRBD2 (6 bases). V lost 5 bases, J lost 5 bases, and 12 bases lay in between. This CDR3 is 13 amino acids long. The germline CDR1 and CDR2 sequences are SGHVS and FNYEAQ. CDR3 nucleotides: TGTGCCAGCAGCGGCGGGGTACGGGAGACCCAGTACTTC. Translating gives CASSGGVRETQYF. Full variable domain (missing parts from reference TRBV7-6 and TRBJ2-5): GAGVSQSPRYKVTKRGQDVALRCDPISGHVSLYWYRQALGQGPEFLTYFNYEAQQDKSGLPNDRFSAERPEGSISTLTIQRTEQRDSAMYRCASSGGVRETQYFGPGTRLLVL.

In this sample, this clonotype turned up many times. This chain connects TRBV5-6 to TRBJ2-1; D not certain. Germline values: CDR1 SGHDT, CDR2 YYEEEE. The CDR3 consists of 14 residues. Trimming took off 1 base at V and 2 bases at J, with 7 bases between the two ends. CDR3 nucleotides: TGTGCCAGCAGCTTGTACGGAACCTACAATGAGCAGTTCTTC. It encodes CASSLYGTYNEQFF.

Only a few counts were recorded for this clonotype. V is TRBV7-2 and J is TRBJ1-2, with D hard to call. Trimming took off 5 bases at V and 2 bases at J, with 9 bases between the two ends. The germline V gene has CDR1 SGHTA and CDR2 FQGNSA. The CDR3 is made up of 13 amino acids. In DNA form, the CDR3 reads TGTGCCAGCAGCGCCGGGAGAAACTATGGCTACACCTTC. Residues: CASSAGRNYGYTF.

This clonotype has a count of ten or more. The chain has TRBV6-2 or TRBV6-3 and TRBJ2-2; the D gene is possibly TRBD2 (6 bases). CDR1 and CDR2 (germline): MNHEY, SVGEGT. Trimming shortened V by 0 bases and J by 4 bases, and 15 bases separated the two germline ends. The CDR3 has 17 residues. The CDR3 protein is CASSYSTETSFTGELFF. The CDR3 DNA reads TGTGCCAGCAGTTACTCGACCGAAACTAGCTTCACCGGGGAGCTGTTTTTT.

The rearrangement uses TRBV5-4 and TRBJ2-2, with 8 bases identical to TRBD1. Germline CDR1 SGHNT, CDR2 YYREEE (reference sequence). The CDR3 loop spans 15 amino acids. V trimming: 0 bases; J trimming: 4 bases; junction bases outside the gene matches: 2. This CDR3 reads CASSLGTGPTGELFF. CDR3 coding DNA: TGTGCCAGCAGCTTGGGGACAGGGCCCACCGGGGAGCTGTTTTTT.

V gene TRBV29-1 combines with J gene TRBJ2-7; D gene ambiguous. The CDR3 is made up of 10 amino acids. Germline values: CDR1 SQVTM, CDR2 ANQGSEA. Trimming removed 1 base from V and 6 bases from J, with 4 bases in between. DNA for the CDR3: TGCAGCGTTGAAGGGCCCGAGCAGTACTTC. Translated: CSVEGPEQYF.

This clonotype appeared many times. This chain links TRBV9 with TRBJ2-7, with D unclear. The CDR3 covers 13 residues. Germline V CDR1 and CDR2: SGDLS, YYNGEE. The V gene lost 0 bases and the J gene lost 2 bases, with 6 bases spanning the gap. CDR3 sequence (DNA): TGTGCCAGCAGCGTAGGGGATGCCTACGAGCAGTACTTC. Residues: CASSVGDAYEQYF.

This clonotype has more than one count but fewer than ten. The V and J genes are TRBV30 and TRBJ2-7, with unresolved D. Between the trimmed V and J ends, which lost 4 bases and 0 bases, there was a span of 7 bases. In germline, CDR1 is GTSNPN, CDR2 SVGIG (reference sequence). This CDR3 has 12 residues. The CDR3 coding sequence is TGTGCCTGGATCAGAGACTCCTACGAGCAGTACTTC. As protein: CAWIRDSYEQYF.

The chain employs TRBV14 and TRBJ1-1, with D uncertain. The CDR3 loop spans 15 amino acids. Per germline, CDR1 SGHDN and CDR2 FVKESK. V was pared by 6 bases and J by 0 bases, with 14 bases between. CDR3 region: CASSPPRTLNTEAFF. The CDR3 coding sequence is TGTGCCAGCAGTCCTCCCCGGACTTTGAACACTGAAGCTTTCTTT.

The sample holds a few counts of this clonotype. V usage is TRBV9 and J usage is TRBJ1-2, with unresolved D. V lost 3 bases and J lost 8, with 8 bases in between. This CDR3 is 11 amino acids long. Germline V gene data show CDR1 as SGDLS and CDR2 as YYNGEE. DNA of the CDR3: TGTGCCAGCAGCGCGATTAGGGGCTACACCTTC. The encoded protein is CASSAIRGYTF.

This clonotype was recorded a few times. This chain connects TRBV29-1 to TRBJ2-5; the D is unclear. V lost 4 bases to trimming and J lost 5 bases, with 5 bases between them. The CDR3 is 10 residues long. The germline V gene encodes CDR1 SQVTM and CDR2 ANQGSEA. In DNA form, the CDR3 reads TGCAGCGTTGTCCGGGAGACCCAGTACTTC. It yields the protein CSVVRETQYF.

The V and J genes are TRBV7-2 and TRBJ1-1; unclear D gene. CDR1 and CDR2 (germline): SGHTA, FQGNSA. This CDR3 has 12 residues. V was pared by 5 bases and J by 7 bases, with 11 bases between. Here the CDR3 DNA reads TGTGCCAGCAGCCCTAATTGGGGTGAAGCTTTCTTT. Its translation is CASSPNWGEAFF.

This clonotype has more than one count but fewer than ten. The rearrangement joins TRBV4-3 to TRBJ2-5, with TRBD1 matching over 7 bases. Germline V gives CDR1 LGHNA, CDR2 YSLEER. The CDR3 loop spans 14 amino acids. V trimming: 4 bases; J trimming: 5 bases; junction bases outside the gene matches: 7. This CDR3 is CASSLIDRAETQYF. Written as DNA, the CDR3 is TGCGCCAGCAGCCTCATAGACAGGGCCGAGACCCAGTACTTC.

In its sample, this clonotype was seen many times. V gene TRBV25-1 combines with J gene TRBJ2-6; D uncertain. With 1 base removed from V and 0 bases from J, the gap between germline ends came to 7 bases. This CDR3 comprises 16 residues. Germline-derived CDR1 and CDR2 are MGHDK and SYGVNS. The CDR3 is CASSESGSSGANVLTF. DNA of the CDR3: TGTGCCAGCAGTGAATCCGGTTCCTCTGGGGCCAACGTCCTGACTTTC.

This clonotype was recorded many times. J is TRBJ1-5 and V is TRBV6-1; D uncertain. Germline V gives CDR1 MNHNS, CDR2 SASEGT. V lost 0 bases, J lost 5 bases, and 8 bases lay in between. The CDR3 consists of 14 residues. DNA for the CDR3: TGTGCCAGCAGTGAAGCGCCTAGGGATCAGCCCCAGCATTTT. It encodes CASSEAPRDQPQHF.

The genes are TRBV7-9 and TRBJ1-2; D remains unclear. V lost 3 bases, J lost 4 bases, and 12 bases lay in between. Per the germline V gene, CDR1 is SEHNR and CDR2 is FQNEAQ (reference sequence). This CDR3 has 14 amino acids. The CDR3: CASSFPAFAYGYTF. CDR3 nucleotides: TGTGCCAGCAGCTTCCCCGCGTTCGCCTATGGCTACACCTTC.